These T cell receptor beta chains were read from a single sample in a study of cytomegalovirus exposure and HLA in healthy donors. The method was immunoSEQ multiplex PCR; TCRdb's version includes in-frame clones alone and lacks a portion of them. The data hold roughly 110,000 clones, with 73% observed a single time. Sequencing was done on a sample of PBMCs. These receptors originate from a man younger than 40 in good health and CMV-seronegative. Each CDR3 is given without its conserved first and last residue.

CDR3 length	V gene	J gene	CDR3 protein
13	TRBV6-4	TRBJ2-1	ASSVAGGFGNEQF
12	TRBV28	TRBJ2-3	ASRTSGEGDTQY
14	TRBV7-9	TRBJ2-1	ASSSIAGGNYNEQF
10	TRBV19	TRBJ2-1	ASRTGYNEQF
12	TRBV28	TRBJ1-5	ASSLSGFNQPQH
11	TRBV11-2	TRBJ1-4	ASSGGYNEKLF
11	TRBV19	TRBJ1-5	ASSTNRGEPQH
11	TRBV9	TRBJ1-6	ASSVDSRSPLH
15	TRBV4-1	TRBJ1-1	ASSQGTGPFSGTEAF
13	TRBV4-1	TRBJ2-7	ASSQDTGSGYEQY
11	TRBV10-1	TRBJ1-1	ASSEGHNTEAF
13	TRBV30	TRBJ2-2	AWSVGSGLAGELF
12	TRBV7-9	TRBJ1-5	ASSTDRQNQPQH
9	TRBV6-6	TRBJ1-1	ASNEGTEAF
14	TRBV7-9	TRBJ2-1	ASSLGAGGIGNEQF
12	TRBV30	TRBJ2-6	AWSKGAGANVLT
14	TRBV7-2	TRBJ2-3	ASSLEVTSFADTQY
13	TRBV7-3	TRBJ2-5	ASSLLGGARETQY